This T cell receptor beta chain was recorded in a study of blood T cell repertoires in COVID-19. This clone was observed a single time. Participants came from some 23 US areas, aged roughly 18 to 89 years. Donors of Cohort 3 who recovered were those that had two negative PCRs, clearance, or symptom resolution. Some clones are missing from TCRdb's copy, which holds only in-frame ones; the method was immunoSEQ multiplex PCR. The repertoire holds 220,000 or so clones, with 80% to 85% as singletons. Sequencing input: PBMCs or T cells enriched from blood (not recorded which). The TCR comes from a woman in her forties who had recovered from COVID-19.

The CDR3 DNA sequence: TGTGCCAGCAGCGGCTACAGGGTTGAATATGGCTACACCTTC. Amino acid sequence: CASSGYRVEYGYTF. The rearrangement joins TRBV5-6 to TRBJ1-2; D perhaps matches TRBD1 (6 bases). Germline CDR1 reads SGHDT; CDR2 reads YYEEEE. Trimming stripped 4 bases from V and 5 bases from J, with 15 bases between. CDR3 size: 14 residues.